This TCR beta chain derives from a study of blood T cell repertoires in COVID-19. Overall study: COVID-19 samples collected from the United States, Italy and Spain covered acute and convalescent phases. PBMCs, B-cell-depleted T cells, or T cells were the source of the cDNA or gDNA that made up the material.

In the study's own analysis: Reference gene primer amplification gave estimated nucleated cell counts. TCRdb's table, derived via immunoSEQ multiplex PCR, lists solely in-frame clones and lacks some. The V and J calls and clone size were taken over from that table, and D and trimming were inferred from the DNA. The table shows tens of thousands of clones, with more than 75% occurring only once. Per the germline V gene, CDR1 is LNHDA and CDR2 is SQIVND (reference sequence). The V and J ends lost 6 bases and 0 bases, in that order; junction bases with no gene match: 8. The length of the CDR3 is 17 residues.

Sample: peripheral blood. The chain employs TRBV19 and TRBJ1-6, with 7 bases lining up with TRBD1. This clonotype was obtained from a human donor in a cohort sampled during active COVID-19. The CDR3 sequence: CASRDRVSSSYNSPLHF. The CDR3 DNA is TGTGCCAGTAGAGACAGGGTGTCGAGCTCCTATAATTCACCCCTCCACTTT.